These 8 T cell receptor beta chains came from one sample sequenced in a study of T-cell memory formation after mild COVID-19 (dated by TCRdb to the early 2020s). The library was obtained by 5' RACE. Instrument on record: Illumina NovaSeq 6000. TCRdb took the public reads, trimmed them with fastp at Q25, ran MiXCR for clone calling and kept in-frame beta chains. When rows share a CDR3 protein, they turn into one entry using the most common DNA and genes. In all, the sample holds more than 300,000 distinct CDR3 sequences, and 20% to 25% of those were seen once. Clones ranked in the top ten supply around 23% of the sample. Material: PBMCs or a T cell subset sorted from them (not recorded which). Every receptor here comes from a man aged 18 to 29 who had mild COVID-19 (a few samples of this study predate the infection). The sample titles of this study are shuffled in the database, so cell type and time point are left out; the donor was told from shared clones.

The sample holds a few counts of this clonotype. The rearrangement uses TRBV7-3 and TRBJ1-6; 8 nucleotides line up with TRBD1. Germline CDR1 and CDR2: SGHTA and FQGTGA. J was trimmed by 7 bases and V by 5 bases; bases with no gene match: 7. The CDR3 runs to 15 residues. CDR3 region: CASSPTGTGNSPLHF. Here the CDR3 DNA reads TGTGCCAGCAGCCCGACCGGGACAGGAAATTCACCCCTCCACTTT.

The CDR3 region is CASSSRDRRNSPLHF. The DNA of the CDR3 is TGTGCCAGCAGCTCCCGGGACAGGCGAAATTCACCCCTCCACTTT. The rearrangement uses TRBV11-2 and TRBJ1-6; 8 positions agree with TRBD1. The length of the CDR3 is 15 residues. Per germline, CDR1 SGHAT and CDR2 FQNNGV. V lost 4 bases, J lost 7 bases, and 6 bases stayed unmatched. The full variable domain, in which reference TRBV11-2 and TRBJ1-6 provide the parts outside the CDR3, is EAGVAQSPRYKIIEKRQSVAFWCNPISGHATLYWYQQILGQGPKLLIQFQNNGVVDDSQLPKDRFSAERLKGVDSTLKIQPAKLEDSAVYLCASSSRDRRNSPLHFGNGTRLTVT.

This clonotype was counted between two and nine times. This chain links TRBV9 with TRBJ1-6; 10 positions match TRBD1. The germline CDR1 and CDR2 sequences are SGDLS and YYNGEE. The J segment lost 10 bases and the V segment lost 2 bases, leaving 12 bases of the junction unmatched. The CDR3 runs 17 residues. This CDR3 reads CASSVRLWTGGRSPLHF. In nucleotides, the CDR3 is TGTGCCAGCAGCGTCAGACTGTGGACAGGGGGACGATCACCCCTCCACTTT.

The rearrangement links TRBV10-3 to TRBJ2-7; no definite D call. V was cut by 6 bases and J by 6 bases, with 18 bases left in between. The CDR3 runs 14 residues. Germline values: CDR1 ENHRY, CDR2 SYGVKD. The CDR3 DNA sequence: TGTGCCATCAGCGGGTCCGCCGTGTTCGGCGAGCAGTACTTC. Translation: CAISGSAVFGEQYF.

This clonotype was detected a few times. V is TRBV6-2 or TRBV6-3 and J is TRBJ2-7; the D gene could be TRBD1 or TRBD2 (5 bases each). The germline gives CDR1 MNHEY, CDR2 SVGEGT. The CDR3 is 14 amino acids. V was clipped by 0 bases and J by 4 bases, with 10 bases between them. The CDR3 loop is CASSYSARGYEQYF. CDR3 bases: TGTGCCAGCAGTTACTCAGCGAGGGGATACGAGCAGTACTTC.

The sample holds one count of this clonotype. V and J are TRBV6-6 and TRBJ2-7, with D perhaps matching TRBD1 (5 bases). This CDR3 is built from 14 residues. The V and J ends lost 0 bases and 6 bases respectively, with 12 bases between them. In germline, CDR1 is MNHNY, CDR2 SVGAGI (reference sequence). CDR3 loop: CASSYSQGPGEQYV. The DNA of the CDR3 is TGTGCCAGCAGTTACTCTCAGGGCCCGGGCGAGCAGTACGTC.

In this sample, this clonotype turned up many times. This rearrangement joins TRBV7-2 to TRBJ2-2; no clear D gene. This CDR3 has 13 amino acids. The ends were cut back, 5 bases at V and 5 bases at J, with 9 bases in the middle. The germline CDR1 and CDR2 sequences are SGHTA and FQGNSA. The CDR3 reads CASSPHPTGELFF. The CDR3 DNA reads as TGTGCCAGCAGCCCCCACCCAACCGGGGAGCTGTTTTTT.

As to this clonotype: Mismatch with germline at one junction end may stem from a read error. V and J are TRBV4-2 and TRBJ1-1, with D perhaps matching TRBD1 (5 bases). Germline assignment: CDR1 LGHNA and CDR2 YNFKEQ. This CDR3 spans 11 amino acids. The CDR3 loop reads CASRDTTEDFF. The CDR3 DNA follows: TGTGCCAGCAGGGACACAACTGAAGATTTCTTT.